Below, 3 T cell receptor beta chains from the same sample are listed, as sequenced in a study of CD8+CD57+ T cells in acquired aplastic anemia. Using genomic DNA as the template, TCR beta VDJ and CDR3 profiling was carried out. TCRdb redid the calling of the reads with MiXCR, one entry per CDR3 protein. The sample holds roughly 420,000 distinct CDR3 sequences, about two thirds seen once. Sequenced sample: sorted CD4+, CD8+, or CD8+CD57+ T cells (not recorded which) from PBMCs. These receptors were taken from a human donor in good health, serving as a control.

CDR3 bases: TGTGCCAGCAGTGTAGAGGGGGACACCTACACCTTC. Translated: CASSVEGDTYTF. V and J are TRBV7-9 and TRBJ1-2; tentatively, D is TRBD1 (6 bases). The CDR3 spans 12 residues. Trimming left V 6 bases short and J 10 bases short, with 15 bases between. The germline CDR1 and CDR2 sequences are SEHNR and FQNEAQ (reference sequence).

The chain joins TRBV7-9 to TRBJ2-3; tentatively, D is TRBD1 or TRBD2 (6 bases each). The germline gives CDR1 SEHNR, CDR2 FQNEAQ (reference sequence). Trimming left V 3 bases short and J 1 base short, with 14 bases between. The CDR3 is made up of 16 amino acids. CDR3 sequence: CASSFGGGQGTDTQYF. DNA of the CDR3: TGTGCCAGCAGCTTCGGAGGGGGGCAAGGCACAGATACGCAGTATTTT.

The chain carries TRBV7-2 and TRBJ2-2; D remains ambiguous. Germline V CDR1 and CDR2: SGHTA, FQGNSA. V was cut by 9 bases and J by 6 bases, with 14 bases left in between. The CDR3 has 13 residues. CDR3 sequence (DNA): TGTGCCAGTAGTCCATCCTGGGCCGGGGAGCTGTTTTTT. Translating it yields CASSPSWAGELFF.